This T cell receptor beta chain is drawn from a study of blood T cell repertoires in COVID-19. This table comes from immunoSEQ multiplex PCR, and its TCRdb copy is limited to in-frame clones, with some not included. The sample holds 40,000 to 50,000 clones; under 85% are singletons and the top ten take around 40%. Germline CDR1 reads GTSNPN; CDR2 reads SVGIG (reference sequence). The CDR3 runs to 14 residues. V trimming: 0 bases; J trimming: 9 bases; junction bases outside the gene matches: 5. The sequencing input was peripheral blood. The chain has TRBV30 and TRBJ1-6; TRBD1 matches 7 bases. The TCR comes from a woman of 80 years or more with acute or convalescent COVID-19. The DNA for the CDR3 is TGTGCCTGGAGTGTACTAGGGGGCAGTTCACCCCTCCACTTT. Its translation is CAWSVLGGSSPLHF.